The clone carrying this TCR delta chain is judged medium-sized. In germline, CDR1 is GEAIGNYY, CDR2 EKD. V was pared by 1 base and J by 5 bases, with 13 bases of the junction left unmatched. The length of the CDR3 is 18 residues. The data belong to a study of gamma-delta T cells after stem cell transplantation. TCRdb re-called clones from the RT-PCR reads via CATT. The data show 2,800 or so delta-chain clones, about 5% seen once. The sequenced sample was gamma-delta T cells. The sequence was collected from a human donor. It is not recorded whose cells these are; they may come from a transplant donor. The rearrangement uses TRDV2 and TRDJ1; 12 nucleotides match TRDD3. The chain's CDR3 is CACDTLGDTGEYEDKLIF. The CDR3 DNA reads as TGTGCCTGTGACACGCTGGGGGATACGGGTGAGTACGAGGATAAACTCATCTTT.